This TCR beta chain was obtained from a study of control samples from healthy donors and cancer patients. Here immunoSEQ multiplex PCR was the method, and the copy in TCRdb shows in-frame clones only, minus some. The repertoire holds around 200,000 clones, with roughly 91% as singletons. The CDR3 loop spans 17 amino acids. V lost 7 bases and J lost 0, with 18 bases in between. Germline CDR1 MNHEY, CDR2 SVGEGT. This receptor was taken from a man aged 18 to 29 in good health. The rearrangement uses TRBV6-2 or TRBV6-3 and TRBJ2-2, with unresolved D. Sequenced input: blood. CDR3 protein: CASTPGRYSANTGELFF. The CDR3 DNA is TGTGCCAGCACCCCAGGCAGGTACTCGGCGAACACCGGGGAGCTGTTTTTT.